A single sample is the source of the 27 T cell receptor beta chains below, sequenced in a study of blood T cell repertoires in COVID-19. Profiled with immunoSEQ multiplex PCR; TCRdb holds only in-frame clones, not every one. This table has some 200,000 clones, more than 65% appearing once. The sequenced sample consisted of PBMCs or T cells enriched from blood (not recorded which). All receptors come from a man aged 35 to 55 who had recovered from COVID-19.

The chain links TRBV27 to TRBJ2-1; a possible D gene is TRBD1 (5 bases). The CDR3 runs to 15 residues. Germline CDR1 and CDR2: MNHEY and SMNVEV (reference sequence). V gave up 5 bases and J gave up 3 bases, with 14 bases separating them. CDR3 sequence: CASSRELDSYNEQFF. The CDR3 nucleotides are TGTGCCAGCAGTCGCGAACTTGACAGCTACAATGAGCAGTTCTTC.

DNA for the CDR3: TGTGCCAGTAGTATAGGTCGGTATAGCAATCAGCCCCAGCATTTT. Translation gives CASSIGRYSNQPQHF. V usage is TRBV19 and J usage is TRBJ1-5; D is uncertain. The CDR3 runs to 15 residues. V shed 1 base and J shed 0 bases, with 7 bases lying between them. Looked up from germline, CDR1 is LNHDA and CDR2 is SQIVND (reference sequence).

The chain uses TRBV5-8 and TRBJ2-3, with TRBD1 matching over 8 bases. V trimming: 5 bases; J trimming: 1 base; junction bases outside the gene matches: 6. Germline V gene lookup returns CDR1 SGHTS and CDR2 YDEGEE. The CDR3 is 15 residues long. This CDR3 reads CASSLPGQGTDTQYF. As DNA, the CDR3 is TGTGCCAGCAGTTTACCGGGACAGGGCACAGATACGCAGTATTTT. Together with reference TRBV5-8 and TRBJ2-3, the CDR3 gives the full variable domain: EAGVTQSPTHLIKTRGQQATLRCSPISGHTSVYWYQQALGLGLQFLLWYDEGEERNRGNFPPRFSGRQFPNYSSELNVNALELEDSALYLCASSLPGQGTDTQYFGPGTRLTVL.

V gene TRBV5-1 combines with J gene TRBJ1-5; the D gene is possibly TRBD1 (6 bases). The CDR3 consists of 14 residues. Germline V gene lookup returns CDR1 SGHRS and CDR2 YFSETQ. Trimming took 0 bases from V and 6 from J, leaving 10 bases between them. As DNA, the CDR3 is TGCGCCAGCAGCTTGGTCGGGGGGCGTCAGCCCCAGCATTTT. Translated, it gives CASSLVGGRQPQHF.

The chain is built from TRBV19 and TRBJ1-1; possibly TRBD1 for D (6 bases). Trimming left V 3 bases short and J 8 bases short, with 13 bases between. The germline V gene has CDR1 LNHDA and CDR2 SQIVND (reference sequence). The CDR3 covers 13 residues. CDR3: CASSMGGALEAFF. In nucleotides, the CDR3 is TGTGCCAGTAGTATGGGGGGGGCCCTGGAAGCTTTCTTT.

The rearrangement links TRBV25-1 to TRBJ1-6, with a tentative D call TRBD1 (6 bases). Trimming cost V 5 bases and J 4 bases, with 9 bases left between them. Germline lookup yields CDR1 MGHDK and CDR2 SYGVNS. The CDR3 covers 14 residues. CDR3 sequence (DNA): TGTGCCAGCAGTCGGACAGTATATAATTCACCCCTCCACTTT. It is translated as CASSRTVYNSPLHF.

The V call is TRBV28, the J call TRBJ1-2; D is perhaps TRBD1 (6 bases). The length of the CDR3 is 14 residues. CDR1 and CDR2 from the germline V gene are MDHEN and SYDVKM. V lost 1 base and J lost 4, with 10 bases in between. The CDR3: CASSLSDSSYGYTF. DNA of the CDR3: TGTGCCAGCAGTTTATCGGACAGCAGCTATGGCTACACCTTC.

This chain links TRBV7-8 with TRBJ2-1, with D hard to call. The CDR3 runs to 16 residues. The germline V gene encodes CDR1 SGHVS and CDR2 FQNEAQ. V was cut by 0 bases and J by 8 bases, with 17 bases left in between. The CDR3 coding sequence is TGTGCCAGCAGCTTAGCCGGAGAGCGCCCCCCGTATGAGCAGTTCTTC. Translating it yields CASSLAGERPPYEQFF.

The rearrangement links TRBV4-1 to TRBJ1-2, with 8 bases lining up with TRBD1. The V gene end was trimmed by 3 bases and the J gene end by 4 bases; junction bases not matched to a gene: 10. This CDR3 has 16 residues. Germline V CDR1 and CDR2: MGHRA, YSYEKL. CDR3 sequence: CASSQERQGLTYGYTF. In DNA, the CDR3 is TGCGCCAGCAGCCAGGAACGACAGGGGCTTACCTATGGCTACACCTTC.

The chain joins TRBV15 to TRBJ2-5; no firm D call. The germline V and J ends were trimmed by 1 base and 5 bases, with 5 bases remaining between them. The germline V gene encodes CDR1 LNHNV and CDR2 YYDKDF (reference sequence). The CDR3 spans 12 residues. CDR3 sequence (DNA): TGTGCCACCAGCAGAGTAGAGGAGACCCAGTACTTC. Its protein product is CATSRVEETQYF.

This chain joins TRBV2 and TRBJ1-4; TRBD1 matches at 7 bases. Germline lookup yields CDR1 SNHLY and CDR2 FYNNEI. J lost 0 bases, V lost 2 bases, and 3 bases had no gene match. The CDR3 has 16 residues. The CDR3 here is CASSETGAATNEKLFF. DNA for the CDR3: TGTGCCAGCAGTGAAACAGGGGCAGCAACTAATGAAAAACTGTTTTTT.

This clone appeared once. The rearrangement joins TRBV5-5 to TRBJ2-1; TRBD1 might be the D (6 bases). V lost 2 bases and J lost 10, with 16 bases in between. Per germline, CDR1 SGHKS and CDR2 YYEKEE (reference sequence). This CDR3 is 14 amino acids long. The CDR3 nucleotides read TGTGCCAGCAGCTTACAGGGAGATTGGAGGGAGCAGTTCTTC. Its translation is CASSLQGDWREQFF.

CDR3: CASSLTSGAQYNEQFF. Here the CDR3 DNA reads TGTGCCAGCAGCTTGACTAGCGGAGCCCAATACAATGAGCAGTTCTTC. V and J are TRBV5-4 and TRBJ2-1, with 8 bases identical to TRBD2. CDR3 size: 16 residues. Germline V CDR1 and CDR2: SGHNT, YYREEE (reference sequence). Germline trimming cut 1 base from V and 4 bases from J; bases unmatched to any gene: 7.

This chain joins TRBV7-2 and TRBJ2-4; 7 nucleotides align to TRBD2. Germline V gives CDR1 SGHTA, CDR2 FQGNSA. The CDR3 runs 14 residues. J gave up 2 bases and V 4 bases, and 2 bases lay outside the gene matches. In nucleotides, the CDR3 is TGTGCCAGCAGCTCCGGGGGGACCAAAAACATTCAGTACTTC. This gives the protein CASSSGGTKNIQYF. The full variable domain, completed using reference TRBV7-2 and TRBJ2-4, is GAGVSQSPSNKVTEKGKDVELRCDPISGHTALYWYRQSLGQGLEFLIYFQGNSAPDKSGLPSDRFSAERTGGSVSTLTIQRTQQEDSAVYLCASSSGGTKNIQYFGAGTRLSVL.

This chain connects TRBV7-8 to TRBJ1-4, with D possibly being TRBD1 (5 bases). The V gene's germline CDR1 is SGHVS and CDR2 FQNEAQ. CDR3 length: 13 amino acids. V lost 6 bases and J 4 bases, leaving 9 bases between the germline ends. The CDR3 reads CASRMTVNEKLFF. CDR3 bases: TGTGCCAGCAGAATGACAGTTAATGAAAAACTGTTTTTT.

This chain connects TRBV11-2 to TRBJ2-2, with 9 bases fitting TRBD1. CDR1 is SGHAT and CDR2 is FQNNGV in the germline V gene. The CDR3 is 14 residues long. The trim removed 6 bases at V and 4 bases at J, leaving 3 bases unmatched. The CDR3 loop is CASRQGALTGELFF. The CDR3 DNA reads TGTGCCAGCAGACAGGGGGCGCTCACCGGGGAGCTGTTTTTT.

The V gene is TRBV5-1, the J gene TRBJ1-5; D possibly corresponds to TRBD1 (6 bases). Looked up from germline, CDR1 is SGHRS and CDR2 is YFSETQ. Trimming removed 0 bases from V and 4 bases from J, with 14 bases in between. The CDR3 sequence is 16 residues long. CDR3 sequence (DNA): TGCGCCAGCAGCTTGGGGTCAGGACAGTCTAATCAGCCCCAGCATTTT. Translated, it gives CASSLGSGQSNQPQHF.

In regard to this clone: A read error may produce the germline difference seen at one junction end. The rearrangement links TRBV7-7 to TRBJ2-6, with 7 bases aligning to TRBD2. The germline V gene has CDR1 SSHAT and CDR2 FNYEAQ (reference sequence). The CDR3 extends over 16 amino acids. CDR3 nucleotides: TGTGCTAGCAGCCCCAGAGCGGGAAGTGGGGCCAACGTCCTGACTTTC. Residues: CASSPRAGSGANVLTF.

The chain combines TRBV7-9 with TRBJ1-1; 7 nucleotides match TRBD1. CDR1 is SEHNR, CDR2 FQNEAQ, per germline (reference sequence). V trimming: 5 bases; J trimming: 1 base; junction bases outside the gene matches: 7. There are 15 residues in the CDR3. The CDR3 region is CASSPQTGSNTEAFF. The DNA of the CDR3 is TGTGCCAGCAGCCCACAGACAGGGTCGAACACTGAAGCTTTCTTT.

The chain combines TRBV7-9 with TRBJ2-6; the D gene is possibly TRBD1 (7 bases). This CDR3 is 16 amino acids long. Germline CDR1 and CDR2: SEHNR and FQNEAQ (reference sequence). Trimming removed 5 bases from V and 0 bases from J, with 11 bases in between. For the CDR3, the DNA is TGTGCCAGCAGCGCGGGACAGATCTCTGGGGCCAACGTCCTGACTTTC. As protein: CASSAGQISGANVLTF.

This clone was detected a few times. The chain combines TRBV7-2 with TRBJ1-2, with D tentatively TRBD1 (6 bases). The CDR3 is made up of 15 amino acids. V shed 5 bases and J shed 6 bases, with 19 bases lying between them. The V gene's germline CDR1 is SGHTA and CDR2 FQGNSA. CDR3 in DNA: TGTGCCAGCAGCCAGGAGCAGGGGACCTACGATGGCTACACCTTC. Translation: CASSQEQGTYDGYTF.

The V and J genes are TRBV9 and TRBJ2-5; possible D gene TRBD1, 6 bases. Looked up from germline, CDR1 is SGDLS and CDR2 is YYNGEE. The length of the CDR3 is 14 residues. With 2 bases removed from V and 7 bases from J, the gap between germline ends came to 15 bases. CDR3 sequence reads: CASSVGQGYGTQYF. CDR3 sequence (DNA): TGTGCCAGCAGCGTGGGGCAGGGGTACGGGACCCAGTACTTC.

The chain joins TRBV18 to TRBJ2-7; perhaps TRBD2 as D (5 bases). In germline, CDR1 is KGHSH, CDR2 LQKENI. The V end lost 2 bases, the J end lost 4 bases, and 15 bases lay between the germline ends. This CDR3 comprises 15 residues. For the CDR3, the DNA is TGTGCCAGCTCACCAAGTGCCGTGGGAGCATACGAGCAGTACTTC. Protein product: CASSPSAVGAYEQYF.

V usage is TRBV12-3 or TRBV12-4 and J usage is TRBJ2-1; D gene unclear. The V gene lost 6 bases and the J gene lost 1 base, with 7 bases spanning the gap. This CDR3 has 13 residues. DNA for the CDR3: TGTGCCAGCAGGAGGCAATCCTACAATGAGCAGTTCTTC. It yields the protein CASRRQSYNEQFF.

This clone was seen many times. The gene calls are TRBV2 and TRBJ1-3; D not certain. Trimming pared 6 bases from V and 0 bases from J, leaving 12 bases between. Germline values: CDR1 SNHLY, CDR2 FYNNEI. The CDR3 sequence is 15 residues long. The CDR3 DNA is TGTGCCAGCAGACCCAGTGCCAACTCTGGAAACACCATATATTTT. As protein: CASRPSANSGNTIYF.

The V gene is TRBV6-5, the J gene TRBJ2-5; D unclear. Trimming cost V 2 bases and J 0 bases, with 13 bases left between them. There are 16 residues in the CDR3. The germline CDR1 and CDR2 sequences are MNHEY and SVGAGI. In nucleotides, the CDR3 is TGTGCCAGCAGTTACGGCACCAAGACTTACCAAGAGACCCAGTACTTC. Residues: CASSYGTKTYQETQYF.

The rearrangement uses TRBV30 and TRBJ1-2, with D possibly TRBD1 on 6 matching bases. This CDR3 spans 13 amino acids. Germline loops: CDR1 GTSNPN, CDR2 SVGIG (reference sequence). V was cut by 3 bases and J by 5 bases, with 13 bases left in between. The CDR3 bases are TGTGCCTGGAGCACTGGGGGACAATATGGCTACACCTTC. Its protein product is CAWSTGGQYGYTF.